This T cell receptor (beta chain) was documented in a study of shared clonotypes between healthy human individuals (dated by TCRdb to about 2020). In terms of the full investigation: Two women and three men aged 18 to 49 years were included in the cohort. For each donor, CD4 naive and CD4 memory were each given three plates, CD8 naive was given two plates, and CD8 memory was given one plate. Blood TCR repertoires of roughly five healthy adults were deeply sequenced to estimate repertoire size and the extent of clonotype sharing between individuals. Libraries were prepared and TCR repertoires were sequenced by different laboratories using diverse techniques, in order to increase sequencing depth and limit assay-specific biases. Leukapheresis yielded between about 0.9 and 9 billion PBMCs per donor. Paper-wide results and their limitations: The small number of donors limited the genetic and exposure-history diversity represented. Based on pairwise subsampling, the degree of clonotype sharing among donors was expected to be affected by sequencing depth. Even with the large sequencing depth, rarefaction of the sorted-subset datasets indicated that sequencing was incomplete. Compared with non-shared clonotypes, clonotypes shared by all four sorted-subset donors had higher generation probabilities. Naive subsets generally had larger estimated clonotype richness than memory subsets did. Sampling was restricted to blood, and TCR repertoires in tissue are likely to differ from TCR repertoires in blood. When four donors were compared, the shared fraction of clonotypes was about 5% for naive CD4, 3.5% to 4% for naive CD8, more than 2% for memory CD4, and 0.35% to 0.5% for memory CD8.

Worth noting for this clone: Its specific antigen is unknown. There are no base qualities to consult, and no much larger clone falls within one base.

TCR CDR3 regions were amplified from genomic DNA by multiplex PCR using the deep immunoSEQ assay. Genomic DNA extracted from each cell subset was distributed evenly over all wells of several immunoSEQ 96-well plates, and each plate served as one replicate. For sorted subsets, about 200 ng genomic DNA, equal to about 30,000 T cell genomes, was loaded into each replicate PCR. Purified libraries were measured with a Qubit 3.0 fluorometer, size-checked on a Bioanalyzer 2100, and measured again with the KAPA Library Quantification kit. Each immunoSEQ 96-well plate was sequenced on its own single-read 150-cycle Illumina NextSeq 550 flow cell. On the authors' methods: Because the immunoSEQ output held only junctional sequences and lacked quality scores, the filtering could not match the filtering applied to full-length reads. To assign V/J genes and CDR3, sequences were annotated using PyIR, a Python wrapper for IgBLAST v1.9, with IMGT germline references. Reads were removed for weak V/J assignments (E-value above 1e-6), missing CDR3, stop codons, out-of-frame junctions, or ambiguous translated residues. V3J clonotypes were defined as sequences sharing an identical inferred V gene, J gene, and CDR3 amino acid sequence. Percentage overlap between repertoires was computed as shared unique clonotypes divided by the size of the smaller repertoire. Richness of each repertoire was evaluated using RTK rarefaction, the Chao1 estimator, and Recon v2.1 estimates of unobserved clonotypes. OLGA was used to compute generation probabilities for all TCRbeta clonotypes that the gDNA method yielded from a handful of donors. TCRdb took this table from immuneACCESS and kept in-frame rearrangements with V and J called. Such tables lack part of the clones; where checked against another copy, unresolved V genes explain under half of the gap, and the rest is unexplained. That table gives V, J and clone size, and the DNA gave D and trimming. For this sample there are a few million clones; just over 90% appear just once. Under 0.45% of the sample belongs to the ten largest clones.

Donors were healthy HIV-negative adults with no recently reported acute infections or vaccinations. All donors were Caucasian adults living in Nashville, Tennessee, USA. CD4+ T cells were enriched by magnetic negative selection; naive cells were then positively selected on CD45RA, and the negative fraction formed the memory subset. Blood was collected by leukapheresis, and PBMCs were isolated by Ficoll-Histopaque density gradient centrifugation and then cryopreserved in liquid nitrogen vapor phase. Analytical flow cytometry was used to check the purity and quantity of every magnetically sorted T cell population. Genomic DNA was isolated from every sorted fraction and measured by UV absorbance on a Nanodrop 2000c. CDR1 SGHTA and CDR2 FQGTGA were looked up in the germline V gene. The germline V and J ends show losses of 8 bases and 2 bases respectively, and no gene match explains 4 bases of the junction. The CDR3 spans 14 residues, from the cysteine through the phenylalanine. CDR3 DNA only is kept here, 42 bases in frame from base 1.

The V gene is TRBV7-3 and the J gene is TRBJ2-1; 9 junctional bases match TRBD2. This receptor was obtained from a young man in good health. Some clones in this sample may be carry-over from other donors' samples. What was sequenced was naive CD4+ T cells from PBMCs. Reading the label with the study, this specimen's cell subset or site is: CD45RA+ positively selected. This receptor has the CDR3 CASGAGGAYNEQFF. At the DNA level, the sequence is TGTGCCAGCGGAGCGGGAGGAGCCTACAATGAGCAGTTCTTC.